This TCR beta chain was sequenced for a study of cytotoxic CD8 clonotypes in ibrutinib-treated CLL. About this clone: What it binds is unknown.

The data were produced by immunoSEQ multiplex PCR, yet TCRdb's version contains in-frame clones alone and is incomplete. The sample yields roughly 200,000 clones, just under 80% seen once. This CDR3 comprises 15 residues. Per germline, CDR1 LNHNV and CDR2 YYDKDF (reference sequence). V was trimmed by 0 bases and J by 4 bases, leaving 10 bases between them. General study points: The clonality rise at ibrutinib response reflected private clonotype expansion. Starting clonality was above that of age-matched healthy donors and tracked circulating CD8+ T-cell counts.

This chain uses TRBV15 with TRBJ1-5; tentatively, D is TRBD1 (5 bases). This specimen consisted of PBMCs, obtained after 12 months of ibrutinib treatment. The receptor was isolated from a human donor with chronic lymphocytic leukemia. The CDR3 DNA reads as TGTGCCACCAGCAGAGAGCGGGGGGAGAATCAGCCCCAGCATTTT. As protein: CATSRERGENQPQHF.